Following are 7 T cell receptor beta chains from one sample sequenced in a study of beta chain features in type 1 diabetes. Reverse transcribing all isolated RNA meant expressed TCRB transcripts were sequenced. Measured with immunoSEQ multiplex PCR; TCRdb has only the in-frame clones, and not every one. The table includes roughly 310,000 clones, approximately 11% detected once. The sequenced sample was naive CD4+ T cells from blood. Receptor source: a woman in her 30s in good health.

This clone turned up a few times. The chain couples TRBV9 to TRBJ2-1; possibly TRBD1 for D (5 bases). V dropped 0 bases and J dropped 11 bases, with 9 bases sitting between them. This CDR3 has 12 residues. Germline CDR1 and CDR2: SGDLS and YYNGEE. The CDR3 DNA reads TGTGCCAGCAGCGTAGATGGGGCCCAGCAGTTCTTC. As protein: CASSVDGAQQFF. The complete variable domain, with remaining parts taken from reference TRBV9 and TRBJ2-1, reads DSGVTQTPKHLITATGQRVTLRCSPRSGDLSVYWYQQSLDQGLQFLIQYYNGEERAKGNILERFSAQQFPDLHSELNLSSLELGDSALYFCASSVDGAQQFFGPGTRLTVL.

The chain is built from TRBV11-1 and TRBJ2-3; tentative D call: TRBD2 (5 bases). CDR3 size: 12 residues. Germline lookup yields CDR1 SGHAT and CDR2 FQDESV (reference sequence). Trimming shortened V by 2 bases and J by 10 bases, and 10 bases separated the two germline ends. The CDR3 sequence is CASSLPGSPQYF. In DNA, the CDR3 is TGTGCCAGCAGCTTACCGGGGTCTCCGCAGTATTTT.

This clone appeared a few times. The genes are TRBV6-6 and TRBJ2-3; possibly TRBD1 for D (6 bases). V shed 2 bases and J shed 10 bases, with 13 bases lying between them. Looked up from germline, CDR1 is MNHNY and CDR2 is SVGAGI (reference sequence). CDR3 length: 13 amino acids. The CDR3 coding sequence is TGTGCCAGCAGTTACGAAATACAGGGAGCGCAGTATTTT. It translates to CASSYEIQGAQYF.

This clone was counted a few times. The genes are TRBV4-2 and TRBJ2-1; maybe TRBD1 (8 bases). The CDR3 consists of 16 residues. Germline V gene sequence: CDR1 LGHNA, CDR2 YNFKEQ. V lost 5 bases, J lost 8 bases, and 22 bases lay in between. The CDR3 spells CASSSRSGTGGDEQFF. CDR3 coding DNA: TGTGCCAGCAGCTCACGGTCGGGAACAGGGGGGGATGAGCAGTTCTTC.

This clone has only a few counts. The chain links TRBV19 to TRBJ2-3; D unclear. The CDR3 totals 13 residues. V gave up 6 bases and J gave up 1 base, with 8 bases separating them. Germline CDR1 is LNHDA and CDR2 is SQIVND (reference sequence). CDR3 region: CASRYTGTDTQYF. The CDR3 region has the DNA TGTGCCAGTAGGTATACGGGCACAGATACGCAGTATTTT.

The table lists this clone with a few counts. The rearrangement links TRBV15 to TRBJ2-3, with 7 bases fitting TRBD1. Germline V gene data show CDR1 as LNHNV and CDR2 as YYDKDF (reference sequence). The CDR3 has 15 residues. Losses at the gene ends were 1 base for V and 0 bases for J; bases not matched to a gene: 1. CDR3 nucleotide sequence: TGTGCCACCAGCAGAGGACAGGGAAGCACAGATACGCAGTATTTT. Protein product: CATSRGQGSTDTQYF.

This clone turned up a few times. The chain employs TRBV10-3 and TRBJ1-1, with D perhaps matching TRBD1 (5 bases). Germline lookup yields CDR1 ENHRY and CDR2 SYGVKD. The length of the CDR3 is 15 residues. V was cut by 3 bases and J by 1 base, with 12 bases left in between. CDR3 sequence (DNA): TGTGCCATCAGTGATCAGGGTGAGCGGAACACTGAAGCTTTCTTT. Residues: CAISDQGERNTEAFF.